The 27 T cell receptor beta chains reported below all come from one sample, sequenced in a study of blood T cell repertoires in COVID-19. Here immunoSEQ multiplex PCR was the method, and the copy in TCRdb shows in-frame clones only, minus some. The sample contains 130,000 to 150,000 clones, about 87% of which appear only once. Sequences were obtained from PBMCs or T cells enriched from blood (not recorded which). These TCRs come from a man aged 60 to 75 who had recovered from COVID-19.

The table lists this clone with a count of one. The chain employs TRBV28 and TRBJ1-3, with 8 positions matching TRBD1. Germline V gives CDR1 MDHEN, CDR2 SYDVKM. The CDR3 consists of 16 residues. Trimming at V came to 2 bases and at J to 0 bases, leaving 3 bases not matched to a gene. The CDR3 DNA is TGTGCCAGCAGTTTAATCCAGGGGGCCTCTGGAAACACCATATATTTT. This codes for CASSLIQGASGNTIYF. Variable domain in full (rest from reference TRBV28 and TRBJ1-3): DVKVTQSSRYLVKRTGEKVFLECVQDMDHENMFWYRQDPGLGLRLIYFSYDVKMKEKGDIPEGYSVSREKKERFSLILESASTNQTSMYLCASSLIQGASGNTIYFGEGSWLTVV.

This chain joins TRBV30 and TRBJ1-6; D uncertain. The CDR3 covers 14 residues. CDR1 and CDR2 (germline): GTSNPN, SVGIG (reference sequence). CDR3 DNA sequence: TGTGCTTCGGTTTTCCGCGGAGCAAATTCACCCCTCCACTTT. Its protein product is CASVFRGANSPLHF. The full variable domain, its missing parts supplied by reference TRBV30 and TRBJ1-6, is SQTIHQWPATLVQPVGSPLSLECTVEGTSNPNLYWYRQAAGRGLQLLFYSVGIGQISSEVPQNLSASRPQDRQFILSSKKLLLSDSGFYLCASVFRGANSPLHFGNGTRLTVT.

This clone appeared a single time. The V gene is TRBV11-2, the J gene TRBJ1-6; D remains unclear. CDR1 and CDR2 from the germline V gene are SGHAT and FQNNGV. The CDR3 is 17 amino acids. V dropped 3 bases and J dropped 0 bases, with 12 bases sitting between them. The CDR3 sequence is CASSFTDISSYNSPLHF. The CDR3 region has the DNA TGTGCCAGCAGCTTTACAGACATTAGCTCCTATAATTCACCCCTCCACTTT.

This clone was picked up one time. This chain joins TRBV5-1 and TRBJ2-1; possible D gene TRBD1, 5 bases. The germline V gene encodes CDR1 SGHRS and CDR2 YFSETQ. This CDR3 is built from 16 residues. V lost 4 bases and J lost 0, with 14 bases in between. CDR3 loop: CASSPQVFVSYNEQFF. CDR3 DNA: TGCGCCAGCAGCCCACAGGTTTTCGTCTCCTACAATGAGCAGTTCTTC.

The chain joins TRBV18 to TRBJ2-3; 11 bases match TRBD2. The CDR3 is 18 residues long. Unmatched junction bases numbered 12, after V lost 4 bases and J lost 3 bases. Per germline, CDR1 KGHSH and CDR2 LQKENI. The CDR3 sequence is CASSLSSGTSGLTDTQYF. CDR3 coding DNA: TGTGCCAGCTCACTATCGTCCGGGACTAGCGGCTTAACAGATACGCAGTATTTT. Filled out from reference TRBV18 and TRBJ2-3, the complete variable domain reads NAGVMQNPRHLVRRRGQEARLRCSPMKGHSHVYWYRQLPEEGLKFMVYLQKENIIDESGMPKERFSAEFPKEGPSILRIQQVVRGDSAAYFCASSLSSGTSGLTDTQYFGPGTRLTVL.

The chain carries TRBV5-1 and TRBJ1-2, with D tentatively TRBD1 (6 bases). The CDR3 totals 13 residues. Trimming cost V 5 bases and J 6 bases, with 14 bases left between them. The V gene's germline CDR1 is SGHRS and CDR2 YFSETQ. The CDR3 bases are TGCGCCAGCAGGTACAGGGTTGTAGATGGCTACACCTTC. Protein sequence: CASRYRVVDGYTF.

The J gene is TRBJ2-7, the V gene TRBV27; the match to TRBD2 covers 7 bases. From germline, CDR1 is MNHEY and CDR2 SMNVEV (reference sequence). The CDR3 is made up of 13 amino acids. After removal of 8 bases from V and 7 bases from J, the junction contained 11 bases not matched to a gene. CDR3 residues: CASRASGTVEQYF. CDR3 bases: TGTGCCAGCCGGGCTAGCGGAACCGTGGAGCAGTACTTC.

J is TRBJ2-5 and V is TRBV19; D is ambiguous. Per germline, CDR1 LNHDA and CDR2 SQIVND (reference sequence). This CDR3 region has 11 residues. Trimming cost V 8 bases and J 2 bases, with 6 bases left between them. In DNA, the CDR3 is TGTGCCAGTTCGAGGCAAGAGACCCAGTACTTC. It yields the protein CASSRQETQYF.

The chain has TRBV7-2 and TRBJ2-7; 8 bases map to TRBD2. J was trimmed by 6 bases and V by 1 base; bases with no gene match: 11. The CDR3 covers 16 residues. Germline lookup yields CDR1 SGHTA and CDR2 FQGNSA. The CDR3 region is CASSLGRGLGLIEQYF. CDR3 in DNA: TGTGCCAGCAGCTTAGGGCGGGGACTAGGACTCATCGAGCAGTACTTC.

This clone was seen once. This rearrangement joins TRBV5-8 to TRBJ1-1; the D is unclear. Germline V gene data show CDR1 as SGHTS and CDR2 as YDEGEE. CDR3 length: 14 amino acids. V shed 0 bases and J shed 11 bases, with 17 bases lying between them. Here the CDR3 DNA reads TGTGCCAGCAGCTTGGCCGGGGAGGTCTTCCGGGCTTTCTTT. Translating gives CASSLAGEVFRAFF.

The chain links TRBV7-9 to TRBJ1-6; tentative D call: TRBD1 (5 bases). V was clipped by 1 base and J by 8 bases, with 12 bases between them. Germline-derived CDR1 and CDR2 are SEHNR and FQNEAQ (reference sequence). The CDR3 extends over 15 amino acids. The chain's CDR3 is CASSLGQGFDSPLHF. Written as DNA, the CDR3 is TGTGCCAGCAGCTTAGGTCAGGGCTTCGATTCACCCCTCCACTTT.

This sequence joins TRBV19 and TRBJ1-5; TRBD1 matches 10 bases. CDR1 LNHDA and CDR2 SQIVND come from the germline V gene (reference sequence). With V trimmed by 6 bases and J by 4 bases, 6 bases remained unmatched. This CDR3 has 15 amino acids. In nucleotides, the CDR3 is TGTGCCAGTAGGATCCGGGACAGGGGAAATCAGCCCCAGCATTTT. Amino acid sequence: CASRIRDRGNQPQHF.

V usage is TRBV15 and J usage is TRBJ2-5; 7 positions match TRBD1. CDR3 length: 14 amino acids. The germline V gene encodes CDR1 LNHNV and CDR2 YYDKDF (reference sequence). V trimming: 1 base; J trimming: 9 bases; junction bases outside the gene matches: 8. CDR3 nucleotides: TGTGCCACCAGCAGAGCAGGGTACGGACAGGCCCAGTACTTC. As protein: CATSRAGYGQAQYF. The full variable domain, its missing parts supplied by reference TRBV15 and TRBJ2-5, is DAMVIQNPRYQVTQFGKPVTLSCSQTLNHNVMYWYQQKSSQAPKLLFHYYDKDFNNEADTPDNFQSRRPNTSFCFLDIRSPGLGDTAMYLCATSRAGYGQAQYFGPGTRLLVL.

The chain joins TRBV11-2 to TRBJ2-2; tentatively, D is TRBD1 (6 bases). Germline-derived CDR1 and CDR2 are SGHAT and FQNNGV. The V end lost 2 bases, the J end lost 1 base, and 8 bases lay between the germline ends. The CDR3 consists of 15 residues. In nucleotides, the CDR3 is TGTGCCAGCAGCTTAATGACAGGGAACACCGGGGAGCTGTTTTTT. It specifies CASSLMTGNTGELFF.

This chain links TRBV30 with TRBJ2-2; D unclear. V lost 0 bases to trimming and J lost 6 bases, with 14 bases between them. The CDR3 is made up of 15 amino acids. CDR1 GTSNPN and CDR2 SVGIG come from the germline V gene (reference sequence). The CDR3 nucleotides are TGTGCCTGGAGTGTTGGATGGGCCAACTCCGGGGAGCTGTTTTTT. The encoded protein is CAWSVGWANSGELFF.

The chain joins TRBV30 to TRBJ1-6; D ambiguous. CDR1 and CDR2 from the germline V gene are GTSNPN and SVGIG (reference sequence). The CDR3 sequence is 15 residues long. Deletions cut 1 base from V and 0 bases from J, with 7 bases between. The CDR3 bases are TGTGCCTGGAGTGCACAAAGCTCCTATAATTCACCCCTCCACTTT. Amino acids: CAWSAQSSYNSPLHF.

The chain uses TRBV19 and TRBJ2-7; 9 bases line up with TRBD1. J was trimmed by 6 bases and V by 1 base; bases with no gene match: 10. CDR1 and CDR2 from the germline V gene are LNHDA and SQIVND (reference sequence). The CDR3 is 16 amino acids. The CDR3 sequence is CASSIVPGTGFGEQYF. Written as DNA, the CDR3 is TGTGCCAGTAGTATAGTTCCCGGGACAGGGTTCGGCGAGCAGTACTTC.

This clone was observed a single time. CDR3 protein: CAIAGLGNTEAFF. The CDR3 nucleotides read TGTGCCATAGCAGGGTTGGGGAACACTGAAGCTTTCTTT. The V and J genes are TRBV10-3 and TRBJ1-1; D possibly corresponds to TRBD1 (5 bases). The CDR3 extends over 13 amino acids. Trimming took off 9 bases at V and 1 base at J, with 12 bases between the two ends. CDR1 is ENHRY and CDR2 is SYGVKD in the germline V gene.

The CDR3 DNA sequence: TGTGCCAGCAGCGCCCGGACAGGGAGGGGCTACACCTTC. As protein: CASSARTGRGYTF. The V call is TRBV5-4, the J call TRBJ1-2; 8 bases align to TRBD1. The CDR3 runs to 13 residues. The germline gives CDR1 SGHNT, CDR2 YYREEE (reference sequence). V lost 4 bases, J lost 8 bases, and 7 bases stayed unmatched.

This chain links TRBV11-3 with TRBJ1-1, with 10 bases matching TRBD1. Germline CDR1 SGHNT, CDR2 YENEEA. The junction had 3 bases not matched to a gene; V was cut back by 2 bases and J by 3 bases. The CDR3 runs 15 residues. The CDR3 spells CASSLRGQGDTEAFF. The CDR3 nucleotides are TGTGCCAGCAGCTTACGTGGACAGGGGGACACTGAAGCTTTCTTT.

This clone was seen just once. This chain uses TRBV9 with TRBJ2-7; TRBD2 agrees at 9 bases. Per the germline V gene, CDR1 is SGDLS and CDR2 is YYNGEE. CDR3 length: 18 residues. With 0 bases clipped from V and 5 bases from J, the junction kept 15 bases outside the gene matches. The CDR3 sequence: CASSVDVLHERGVNEQYF. The CDR3 nucleotides read TGTGCCAGCAGCGTAGACGTCCTTCATGAGCGGGGGGTCAACGAGCAGTACTTC.

This sequence joins TRBV28 and TRBJ1-1; D is ambiguous. The germline CDR1 and CDR2 sequences are MDHEN and SYDVKM. V was cut by 6 bases and J by 1 base, with 15 bases left in between. The CDR3 totals 15 residues. The CDR3 coding sequence is TGTGCCAGCAGCCCTATCCGAAGTCGGAACACTGAAGCTTTCTTT. It is translated as CASSPIRSRNTEAFF.

The rearrangement uses TRBV5-8 and TRBJ1-6; tentatively, D is TRBD1 (5 bases). There are 17 residues in the CDR3. Between the trimmed V and J ends, which lost 2 bases and 9 bases, there was a span of 21 bases. Germline V gene lookup returns CDR1 SGHTS and CDR2 YDEGEE. The CDR3 DNA sequence: TGTGCCAGCAGCTTACGGGGTGCGGGGGGACTCGGTTCACCCCTCCACTTT. Amino acids: CASSLRGAGGLGSPLHF.

J is TRBJ2-3 and V is TRBV9, with 14 nucleotides matching TRBD2. Germline V lookup: CDR1 SGDLS, CDR2 YYNGEE. V gave up 3 bases and J gave up 5 bases; unmatched junction bases: 2. The CDR3 consists of 15 residues. The CDR3 DNA reads TGTGCCAGCAGCGGACTAGCGGGAGGGGGAGATACGCAGTATTTT. Its protein is CASSGLAGGGDTQYF.

In nucleotides, the CDR3 is TGTGCCAGCTCCCAGGGACAGAACTACGAGCAGTACTTC. Translating gives CASSQGQNYEQYF. J is TRBJ2-7 and V is TRBV18; 7 bases fit TRBD1. The trim removed 6 bases at V and 3 bases at J, leaving 5 bases unmatched. The CDR3 covers 13 residues. Germline assignment: CDR1 KGHSH and CDR2 LQKENI.

The table lists this clone with a count of one. V is TRBV27 and J is TRBJ1-5; a possible D gene is TRBD1 (5 bases). Germline lookup yields CDR1 MNHEY and CDR2 SMNVEV (reference sequence). Deletions cut 4 bases from V and 7 bases from J, with 11 bases between. This CDR3 has 13 residues. This CDR3 reads CASSSQGFQPQHF. The CDR3, as DNA: TGTGCCAGCAGTTCCCAGGGTTTCCAGCCCCAGCATTTT.

The V and J genes are TRBV5-1 and TRBJ1-1; 12 positions match TRBD1. The CDR3 runs to 17 residues. Germline loops: CDR1 SGHRS, CDR2 YFSETQ. The V gene end was trimmed by 5 bases and the J gene end by 6 bases; junction bases not matched to a gene: 14. CDR3 nucleotide sequence: TGCGCCAGCAGTTACCTCGGGACAGGGGGCGCAGGCGCTGAAGCTTTCTTT. It yields the protein CASSYLGTGGAGAEAFF.